The table lists the clone carrying this T cell receptor (beta chain) with a few counts. This specimen belongs to a study of T-cell memory formation after mild COVID-19. The CDR3 sequence is 13 residues long. Trimming removed 4 bases from V and 5 bases from J, with 9 bases in between. CDR1 is MGHRA, CDR2 YSYEKL, per germline. TCRdb analysed the 5' RACE reads with MiXCR anew, one entry per CDR3 protein. The sample consists of under 700,000 distinct CDR3 sequences, approximately 20% of them appearing once. This TCR was recovered from an adult woman who had mild COVID-19 (a few samples of this study predate the infection). Cell type and time point are not known. The source material was PBMCs or a T cell subset sorted from them (not recorded which). This chain uses TRBV4-1 with TRBJ1-5; D gene unclear. CDR3 in DNA: TGCGCCAGCAGCCCGTCTGGGGATCAGCCCCAGCATTTT. Its translation: CASSPSGDQPQHF.